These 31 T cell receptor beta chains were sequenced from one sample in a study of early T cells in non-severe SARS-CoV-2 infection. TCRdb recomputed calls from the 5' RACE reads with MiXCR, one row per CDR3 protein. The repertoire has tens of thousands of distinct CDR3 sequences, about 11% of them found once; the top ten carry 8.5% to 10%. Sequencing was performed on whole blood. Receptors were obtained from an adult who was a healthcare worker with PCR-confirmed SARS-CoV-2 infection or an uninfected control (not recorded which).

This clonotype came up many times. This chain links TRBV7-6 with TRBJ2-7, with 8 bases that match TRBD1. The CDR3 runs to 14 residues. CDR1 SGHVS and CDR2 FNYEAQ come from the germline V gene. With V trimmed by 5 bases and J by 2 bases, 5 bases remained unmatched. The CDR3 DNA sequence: TGTGCCAGCAGCGACACAGGGGGGCCCTACGAGCAGTACTTC. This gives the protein CASSDTGGPYEQYF.

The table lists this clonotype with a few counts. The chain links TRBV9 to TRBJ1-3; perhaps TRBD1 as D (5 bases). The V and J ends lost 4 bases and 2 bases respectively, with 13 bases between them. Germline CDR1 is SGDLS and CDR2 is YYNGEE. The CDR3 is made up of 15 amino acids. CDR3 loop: CASSLLGDPGNTIYF. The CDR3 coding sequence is TGTGCCAGCAGCCTTCTGGGGGATCCTGGAAACACCATATATTTT. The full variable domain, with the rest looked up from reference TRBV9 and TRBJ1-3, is DSGVTQTPKHLITATGQRVTLRCSPRSGDLSVYWYQQSLDQGLQFLIQYYNGEERAKGNILERFSAQQFPDLHSELNLSSLELGDSALYFCASSLLGDPGNTIYFGEGSWLTVV.

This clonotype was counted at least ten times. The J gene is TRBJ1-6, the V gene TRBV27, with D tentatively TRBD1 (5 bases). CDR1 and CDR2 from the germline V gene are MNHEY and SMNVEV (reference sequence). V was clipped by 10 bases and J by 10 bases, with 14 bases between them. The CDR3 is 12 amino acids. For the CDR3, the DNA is TGTGCCATCGGGACCCGTCACTCACCCCTCCACTTT. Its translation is CAIGTRHSPLHF.

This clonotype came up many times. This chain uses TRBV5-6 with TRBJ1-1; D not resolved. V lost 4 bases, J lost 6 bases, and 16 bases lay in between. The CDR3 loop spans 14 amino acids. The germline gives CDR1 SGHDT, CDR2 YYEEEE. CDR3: CASSPQIEYPEAFF. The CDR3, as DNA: TGTGCCAGCAGCCCTCAAATTGAGTACCCTGAAGCTTTCTTT.

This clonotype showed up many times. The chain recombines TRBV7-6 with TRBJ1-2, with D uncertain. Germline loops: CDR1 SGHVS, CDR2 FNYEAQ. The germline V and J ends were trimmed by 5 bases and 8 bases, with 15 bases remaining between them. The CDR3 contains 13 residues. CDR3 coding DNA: TGTGCCAGCAGCCCGACGAACGGGGTGGGCTACACCTTC. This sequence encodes CASSPTNGVGYTF.

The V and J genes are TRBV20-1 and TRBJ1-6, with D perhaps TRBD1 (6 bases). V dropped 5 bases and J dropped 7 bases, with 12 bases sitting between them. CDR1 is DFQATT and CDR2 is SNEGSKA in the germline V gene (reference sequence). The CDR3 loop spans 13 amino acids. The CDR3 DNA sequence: TGCAGTGCTCACAGGGCAGGAAATTCACCCCTCCACTTT. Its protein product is CSAHRAGNSPLHF.

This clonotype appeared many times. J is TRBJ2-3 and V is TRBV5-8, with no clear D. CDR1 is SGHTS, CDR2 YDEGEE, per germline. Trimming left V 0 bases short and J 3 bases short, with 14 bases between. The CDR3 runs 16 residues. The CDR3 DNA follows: TGTGCCAGCAGCTTGGGGGCCCCTTTAAAAACAGATACGCAGTATTTT. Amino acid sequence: CASSLGAPLKTDTQYF.

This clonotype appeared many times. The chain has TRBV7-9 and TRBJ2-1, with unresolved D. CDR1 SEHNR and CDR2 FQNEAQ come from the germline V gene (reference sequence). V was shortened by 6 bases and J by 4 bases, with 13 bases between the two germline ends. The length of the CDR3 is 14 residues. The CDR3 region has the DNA TGTGCCAGCAGGAGCTCCTCTCAATACAATGAGCAGTTCTTC. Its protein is CASRSSSQYNEQFF. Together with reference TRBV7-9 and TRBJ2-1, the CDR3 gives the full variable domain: DTGVSQNPRHKITKRGQNVTFRCDPISEHNRLYWYRQTLGQGPEFLTYFQNEAQLEKSRLLSDRFSAERPKGSFSTLEIQRTEQGDSAMYLCASRSSSQYNEQFFGPGTRLTVL.

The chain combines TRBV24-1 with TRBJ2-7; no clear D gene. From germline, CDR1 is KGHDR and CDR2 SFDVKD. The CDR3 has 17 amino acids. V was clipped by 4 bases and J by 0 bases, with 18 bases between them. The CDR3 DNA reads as TGTGCCACCAGTGACCCCGCCGACCCTATGAGCTCCTACGAGCAGTACTTC. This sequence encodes CATSDPADPMSSYEQYF.

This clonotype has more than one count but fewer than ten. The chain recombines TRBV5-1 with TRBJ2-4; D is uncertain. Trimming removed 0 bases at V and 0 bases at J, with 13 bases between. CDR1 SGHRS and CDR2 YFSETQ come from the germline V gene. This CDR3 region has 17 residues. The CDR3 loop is CASSLAIAPEAKNIQYF. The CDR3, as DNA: TGCGCCAGCAGCTTGGCAATTGCCCCGGAAGCCAAAAACATTCAGTACTTC.

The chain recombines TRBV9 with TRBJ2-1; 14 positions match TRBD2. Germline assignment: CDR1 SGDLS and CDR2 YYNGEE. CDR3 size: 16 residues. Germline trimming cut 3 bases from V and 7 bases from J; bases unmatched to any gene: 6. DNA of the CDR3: TGTGCCAGCAGCGCACACGGACTAGCGGGAGGTAATGAGCAGTTCTTC. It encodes CASSAHGLAGGNEQFF.

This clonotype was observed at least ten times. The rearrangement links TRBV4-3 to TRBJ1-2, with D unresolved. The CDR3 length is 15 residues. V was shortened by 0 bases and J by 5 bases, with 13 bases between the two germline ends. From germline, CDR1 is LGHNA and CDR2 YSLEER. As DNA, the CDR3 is TGCGCCAGCAGCCAAGACGAACGGCGGCGATATGGCTACACCTTC. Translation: CASSQDERRRYGYTF.

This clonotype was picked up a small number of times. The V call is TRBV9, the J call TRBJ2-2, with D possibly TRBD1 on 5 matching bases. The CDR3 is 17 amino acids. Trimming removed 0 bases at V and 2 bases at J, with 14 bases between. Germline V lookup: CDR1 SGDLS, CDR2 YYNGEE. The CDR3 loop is CASSVVDRPLNTGELFF. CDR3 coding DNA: TGTGCCAGCAGCGTAGTAGACAGACCCCTAAACACCGGGGAGCTGTTTTTT.

The CDR3 spells CASSSQGDYGYTF. The CDR3 DNA follows: TGTGCCAGCAGCTCTCAGGGAGACTATGGCTACACCTTC. The chain combines TRBV7-9 with TRBJ1-2; D possibly corresponds to TRBD1 (5 bases). Trimming stripped 4 bases from V and 3 bases from J, with 9 bases between. Germline V gives CDR1 SEHNR, CDR2 FQNEAQ (reference sequence). CDR3 length: 13 residues.

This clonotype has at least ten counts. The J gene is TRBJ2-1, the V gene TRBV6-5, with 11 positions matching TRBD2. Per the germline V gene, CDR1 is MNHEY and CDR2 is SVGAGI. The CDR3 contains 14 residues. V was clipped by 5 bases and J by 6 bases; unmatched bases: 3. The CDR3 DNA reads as TGTGCCAGCAGTCCTAGCGGGAGGTCCAATGAGCAGTTCTTC. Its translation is CASSPSGRSNEQFF.

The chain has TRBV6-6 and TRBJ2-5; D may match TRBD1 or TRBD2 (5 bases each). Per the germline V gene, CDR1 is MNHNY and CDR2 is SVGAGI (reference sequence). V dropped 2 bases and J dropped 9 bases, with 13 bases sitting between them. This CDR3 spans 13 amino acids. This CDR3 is CASSYEGTRAQYF. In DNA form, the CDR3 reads TGTGCCAGCAGTTACGAGGGTACCAGGGCCCAGTACTTC.

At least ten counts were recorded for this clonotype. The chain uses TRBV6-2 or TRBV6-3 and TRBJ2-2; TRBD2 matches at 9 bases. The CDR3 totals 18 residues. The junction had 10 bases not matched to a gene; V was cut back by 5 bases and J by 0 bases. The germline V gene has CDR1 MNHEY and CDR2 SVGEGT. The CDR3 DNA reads TGTGCCAGCAGTCTTAGCCTTCCTAGCGGGGCGAACACCGGGGAGCTGTTTTTT. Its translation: CASSLSLPSGANTGELFF.

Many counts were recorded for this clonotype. The CDR3 nucleotides read TGTGCCAGCACCACCGGGACAGGGCAGTATGGCTACACCTTC. Amino acids: CASTTGTGQYGYTF. This chain joins TRBV11-2 and TRBJ1-2, with 9 bases aligning to TRBD1. V was pared by 7 bases and J by 5 bases, with 8 bases of the junction left unmatched. This CDR3 is built from 14 residues. Germline V gene lookup returns CDR1 SGHAT and CDR2 FQNNGV.

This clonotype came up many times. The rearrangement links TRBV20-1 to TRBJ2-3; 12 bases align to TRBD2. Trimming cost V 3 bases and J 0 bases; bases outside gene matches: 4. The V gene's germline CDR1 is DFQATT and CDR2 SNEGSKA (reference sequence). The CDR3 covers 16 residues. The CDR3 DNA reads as TGCAGTGCTAGTCTGCTAGCGGGGGGGAGCACAGATACGCAGTATTTT. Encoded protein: CSASLLAGGSTDTQYF.

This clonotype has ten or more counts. The CDR3 region has the DNA TGTGCCAGCAGCTACGGATGGGGAGCAGATACGCAGTATTTT. This sequence encodes CASSYGWGADTQYF. The chain carries TRBV7-3 and TRBJ2-3; TRBD2 is a possible D gene (5 bases). The ends were cut back, 4 bases at V and 4 bases at J, with 12 bases in the middle. Looked up from germline, CDR1 is SGHTA and CDR2 is FQGTGA. The CDR3 extends over 14 amino acids.

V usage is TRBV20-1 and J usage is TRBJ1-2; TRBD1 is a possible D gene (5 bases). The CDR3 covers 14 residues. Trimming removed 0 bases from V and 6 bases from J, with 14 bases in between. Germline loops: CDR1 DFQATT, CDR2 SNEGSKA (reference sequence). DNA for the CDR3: TGCAGTGCTAGAGAGCCAGGGCTTGGGAATGGCTACACCTTC. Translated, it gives CSAREPGLGNGYTF.

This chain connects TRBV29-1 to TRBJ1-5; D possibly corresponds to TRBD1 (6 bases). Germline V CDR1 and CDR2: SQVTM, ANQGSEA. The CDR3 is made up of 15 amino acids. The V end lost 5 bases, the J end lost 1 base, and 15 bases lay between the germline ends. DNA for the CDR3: TGCAGCGTTTCCGGGGGGGGCGGAAGCAATCAGCCCCAGCATTTT. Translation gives CSVSGGGGSNQPQHF.

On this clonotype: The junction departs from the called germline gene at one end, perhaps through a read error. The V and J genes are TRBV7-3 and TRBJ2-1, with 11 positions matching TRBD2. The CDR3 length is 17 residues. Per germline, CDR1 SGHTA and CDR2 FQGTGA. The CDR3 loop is CASSLRPGLAAPNVQFF. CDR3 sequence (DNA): TGTGCCAGCAGCTTAAGACCGGGACTAGCGGCGCCCAATGTGCAGTTCTTC.

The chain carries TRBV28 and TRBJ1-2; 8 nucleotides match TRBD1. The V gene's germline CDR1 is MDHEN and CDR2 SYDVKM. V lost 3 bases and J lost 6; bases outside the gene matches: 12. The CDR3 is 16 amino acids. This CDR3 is CASSFPDRDLSNGYTF. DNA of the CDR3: TGTGCCAGCAGTTTCCCGGACAGGGACCTATCGAATGGCTACACCTTC.

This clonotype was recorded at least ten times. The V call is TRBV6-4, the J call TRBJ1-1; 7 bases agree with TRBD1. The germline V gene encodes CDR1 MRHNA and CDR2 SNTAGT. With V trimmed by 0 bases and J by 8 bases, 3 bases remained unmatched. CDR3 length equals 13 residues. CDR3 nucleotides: TGTGCCAGCAGTGACTCCGGGGACAGCGAAGCTTTCTTT. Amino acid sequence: CASSDSGDSEAFF.

CDR3 DNA sequence: TGTGCCAGCAGCTCCCAGAGTAGCCGGGAGCAGTACTTC. It encodes CASSSQSSREQYF. The rearrangement uses TRBV5-4 and TRBJ2-7; D unclear. From germline, CDR1 is SGHNT and CDR2 YYREEE (reference sequence). This CDR3 region has 13 residues. Trimming took off 3 bases at V and 7 bases at J, with 14 bases between the two ends. Using reference TRBV5-4 and TRBJ2-7 for the parts outside the CDR3, the full variable domain is ETGVTQSPTHLIKTRGQQVTLRCSSQSGHNTVSWYQQALGQGPQFIFQYYREEENGRGNFPPRFSGLQFPNYSSELNVNALELDDSALYLCASSSQSSREQYFGPGTRLTVT.

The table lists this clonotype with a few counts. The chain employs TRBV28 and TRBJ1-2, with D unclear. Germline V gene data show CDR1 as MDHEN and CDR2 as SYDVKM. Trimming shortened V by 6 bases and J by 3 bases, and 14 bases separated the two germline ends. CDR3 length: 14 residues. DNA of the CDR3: TGTGCCAGCAGGGACCCCAGGAGGGACTATGGCTACACCTTC. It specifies CASRDPRRDYGYTF.

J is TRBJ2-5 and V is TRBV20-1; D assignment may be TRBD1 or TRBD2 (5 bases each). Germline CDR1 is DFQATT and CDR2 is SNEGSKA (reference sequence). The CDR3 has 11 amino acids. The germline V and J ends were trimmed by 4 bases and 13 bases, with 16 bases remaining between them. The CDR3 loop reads CSAKIRGPSYF. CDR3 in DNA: TGCAGTGCTAAAATACGGGGACCCTCGTACTTC.

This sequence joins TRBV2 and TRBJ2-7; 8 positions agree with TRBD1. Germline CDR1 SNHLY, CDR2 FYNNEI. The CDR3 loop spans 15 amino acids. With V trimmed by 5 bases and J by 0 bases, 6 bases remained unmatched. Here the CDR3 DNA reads TGTGCCAGCAGTAAAGGACAGGGTAGCTCCTACGAGCAGTACTTC. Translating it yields CASSKGQGSSYEQYF.

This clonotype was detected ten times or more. The CDR3 bases are TGTGCCAGCAGCTCCACTGGGACAGATTACGAGCAGTACTTC. Protein product: CASSSTGTDYEQYF. The chain uses TRBV5-4 and TRBJ2-7; 7 nucleotides agree with TRBD1. Germline V CDR1 and CDR2: SGHNT, YYREEE (reference sequence). Germline trimming cut 3 bases from V and 4 bases from J; bases unmatched to any gene: 7. The CDR3 extends over 14 amino acids.

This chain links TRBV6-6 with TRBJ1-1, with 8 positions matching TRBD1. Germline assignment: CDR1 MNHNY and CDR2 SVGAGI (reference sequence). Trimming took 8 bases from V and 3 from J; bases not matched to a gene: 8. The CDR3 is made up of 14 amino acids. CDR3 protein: CASSSGGPDTEAFF. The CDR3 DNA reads TGTGCCAGCTCTTCAGGGGGCCCGGACACTGAAGCTTTCTTT.